A selection of T cell receptor beta chains follows, all from one sample in a study of T cell responses to AZD1222 COVID-19 vaccine. Assay used: immunoSEQ multiplex PCR; TCRdb lists only in-frame clones, some missing. The sample includes 100,000 to 150,000 clones, about 90% seen only once; the top ten take about 4.4%. The specimen comprised peripheral blood, sampled on day 0 of MenACWY control vaccination. The receptors were gathered from an adult in good health. CDR3s include the opening cysteine and the closing phenylalanine or tryptophan. Only some rows state a clone size, as once, few, many or a class for expanded clones.

J gene,clone size,V gene,CDR3 protein
TRBJ2-3,NA,TRBV7-9,CAWGGQTGLADTQYF
TRBJ2-1,NA,TRBV27,CASRARGGWNEQFF
TRBJ2-3,once,TRBV3-1/TRBV3-2,CASSQRLAGGRWVTDTQYF
TRBJ1-6,once,TRBV28,CASSSQASGYNSPLHF
TRBJ1-1,NA,TRBV28,CATTGGTMNTEAFF
TRBJ1-1,once,TRBV11-2,CASSAAYPGATEAFF
TRBJ2-7,NA,TRBV3-1/TRBV3-2,CASSQEHIDRLASYEQYF
TRBJ1-6,NA,TRBV6-5,CASSSTGRRDNSPLHF
TRBJ2-3,NA,TRBV11-1,CASSFGQSTDTQYF
TRBJ2-2,NA,TRBV4-3,CASSQAVGQDSHTGELFF
TRBJ2-1,NA,TRBV14,CASSGRTSGRPLSSYNEQFF
TRBJ2-5,NA,TRBV19,CASRNQRGQETQYF
TRBJ2-5,NA,TRBV4-2,CASSQDRMGETQYF
TRBJ1-2,few,TRBV2,CASSESAVSYGYTF
TRBJ2-7,once,TRBV29-1,CSARTGTEQYF
TRBJ1-3,NA,TRBV3-1/TRBV3-2,CASSQSVGTGGLQNTIYF
TRBJ2-5,NA,TRBV25-1,CASSDLLAGGPETQYF
TRBJ1-2,NA,TRBV11-2,CASTGSGGSYGYTF
TRBJ1-1,NA,TRBV29-1,CSVEGIFGRVNTEAFF
TRBJ1-1,NA,TRBV19,CASSIGNGNTEAFF
TRBJ2-5,once,TRBV9,CASSPPGQPQETQYF
TRBJ2-3,once,TRBV7-3,CASSRTETSTDTQYF
TRBJ2-1,NA,TRBV2,CASSTSGRESEQFF
TRBJ1-6,NA,TRBV28,CASSPIDRSYSPLHF
TRBJ2-1,NA,TRBV4-2,CASSQDGTSSYNEQFF
TRBJ1-4,NA,TRBV7-9,CASSPASYEKLFF
TRBJ1-6,once,TRBV2,CASRLGSSPSPLHF
TRBJ2-2,NA,TRBV28,CASRRAGGELFF
TRBJ1-1,once,TRBV11-2,CASSEGVWGTEAFF
TRBJ1-6,NA,TRBV24-1,CATQESSYNSPLHF
TRBJ2-7,NA,TRBV3-1/TRBV3-2,CASSQDWGKQYF
TRBJ2-1,NA,TRBV24-1,CATSDLTASSYNEQFF
TRBJ2-1,NA,TRBV24-1,CATSLGVVQNEQFF
TRBJ2-1,NA,TRBV7-9,CASSAGLAEQFF
TRBJ1-5,NA,TRBV6-5,CASSLNWDVNQPQHF
TRBJ1-4,NA,TRBV7-2,CASSWDRAEKLFF
TRBJ2-2,NA,TRBV18,CASSRSMNTGELFF
TRBJ2-7,NA,TRBV4-1,CASSQGLAGRGGYEQYF
TRBJ1-3,NA,TRBV11-2,CASGTIPQGSWGNTIYF
TRBJ2-1,NA,TRBV18,CASSPFATSGSTRGYNEQFF
TRBJ2-2,NA,TRBV20-1,CSASHRVTGELFF
TRBJ1-5,NA,TRBV19,CASSLLRGLPQHF
TRBJ2-3,NA,TRBV6-5,CASRTPTDTQYF
TRBJ1-2,NA,TRBV7-2,CASSFQVNYGYTF